This entry concerns a single T cell receptor beta chain. V was pared by 1 base and J by 4 bases, with 6 bases of the junction left unmatched. The CDR3 spans 15 residues. In germline, CDR1 is SGHAT, CDR2 FQNNGV. These data originate in a study of blood T cell repertoires in COVID-19. Overall study context: COVID-19 samples, acute and convalescent, were from the United States, Italy and Spain.

Per the authors' pipeline: Estimated nucleated cell counts came from reference gene primer amplification. Measured with immunoSEQ multiplex PCR; TCRdb has only the in-frame clones, and not every one. The V and J calls and clone size were taken over from that table, and D and trimming were inferred from the DNA. Among about 77,000 clones listed, 90% were seen once. V gene TRBV11-2 combines with J gene TRBJ2-7; 8 nucleotides agree with TRBD1. The source material was peripheral blood. The receptor was derived from a woman older than 75 with active or convalescent COVID-19. The CDR3 coding sequence is TGTGCCAGCAGCTTAGTTACAGGGGGGCTATACGAGCAGTACTTC. Its protein product is CASSLVTGGLYEQYF.